One sample yielded the 22 T cell receptor beta chains listed below, sequenced in a study of beta chain features in type 1 diabetes. TCRB transcripts that were expressed got sequenced, as all of the isolated RNA had been reverse transcribed. Assay used: immunoSEQ multiplex PCR; TCRdb lists only in-frame clones, some missing. The sample has roughly 500,000 clones, 25% to 35% seen once; the top ten hold around 0.065%. Specimen: naive CD4+ T cells from blood. The receptors were gathered from a man between 18 and 35 years old in good health.

CDR3 amino acids: CAWSPDRGNEQFF. DNA of the CDR3: TGTGCCTGGAGTCCCGACAGGGGGAATGAGCAGTTCTTC. The chain employs TRBV30 and TRBJ2-1; 9 bases fit TRBD1. CDR1 is GTSNPN, CDR2 SVGIG, per germline (reference sequence). Trimming took 2 bases from V and 7 from J; bases not matched to a gene: 3. The CDR3 contains 13 residues.

Comments on this clone: Other nucleotide sequences in the sample specify the same CDR3. The V and J genes are TRBV29-1 and TRBJ2-6; D possibly matches TRBD1 or TRBD2 (5 bases each). Trimming took off 6 bases at V and 0 bases at J, with 15 bases between the two ends. CDR3 length: 16 amino acids. Germline assignment: CDR1 SQVTM and CDR2 ANQGSEA. CDR3: CSVGVTRSSGANVLTF. Written as DNA, the CDR3 is TGCAGCGTGGGGGTGACGAGGAGCTCTGGGGCCAACGTCCTGACTTTC.

The chain carries TRBV10-3 and TRBJ2-5, with D unclear. Germline V gene sequence: CDR1 ENHRY, CDR2 SYGVKD. V was trimmed by 10 bases and J by 3 bases, leaving 12 bases between them. CDR3 length equals 12 residues. The CDR3 sequence is CATSDRKETQYF. The CDR3 DNA is TGTGCCACGAGCGATAGGAAAGAGACCCAGTACTTC.

This clone was picked up a small number of times. The rearrangement links TRBV25-1 to TRBJ1-2; D unclear. In germline, CDR1 is MGHDK, CDR2 SYGVNS. V lost 6 bases to trimming and J lost 5 bases, with 13 bases between them. CDR3 length: 13 amino acids. CDR3 sequence reads: CASSFRIGYGYTF. CDR3 nucleotide sequence: TGTGCCAGCAGCTTCAGGATTGGGTATGGCTACACCTTC.

V is TRBV5-4 and J is TRBJ2-7, with a weak D call TRBD2 (5 bases). V was shortened by 4 bases and J by 3 bases, with 14 bases between the two germline ends. Germline CDR1 reads SGHNT; CDR2 reads YYREEE (reference sequence). The length of the CDR3 is 14 residues. CDR3 loop: CASSVPGLVYEQYF. The CDR3 nucleotides read TGTGCCAGCAGCGTCCCGGGGTTAGTCTACGAGCAGTACTTC.

The CDR3 here is CASSPQRGGAEAFF. The CDR3 DNA follows: TGTGCCAGCAGCCCCCAACGCGGGGGCGCTGAAGCTTTCTTT. V usage is TRBV9 and J usage is TRBJ1-1, with D maybe TRBD1 (6 bases). Germline assignment: CDR1 SGDLS and CDR2 YYNGEE. The length of the CDR3 is 14 residues. Trimming stripped 4 bases from V and 6 bases from J, with 16 bases between.

This rearrangement joins TRBV4-2 to TRBJ2-1; 7 bases are a match to TRBD2. V was clipped by 4 bases and J by 6 bases; unmatched bases: 6. Looked up from germline, CDR1 is LGHNA and CDR2 is YNFKEQ. The CDR3 contains 14 residues. The CDR3 sequence is CASSRGREANEQFF. For the CDR3, the DNA is TGTGCCAGCAGCCGGGGGAGGGAGGCCAATGAGCAGTTCTTC.

The sample holds a few counts of this clone. The chain combines TRBV9 with TRBJ2-1; no firm D call. CDR3 length: 14 residues. Germline V lookup: CDR1 SGDLS, CDR2 YYNGEE. Between the trimmed V and J ends, which lost 3 bases and 7 bases, there was a span of 14 bases. The CDR3 DNA reads TGTGCCAGCAGCGAGGCCCCTAGTAGGAATGAGCAGTTCTTC. It specifies CASSEAPSRNEQFF.

This clone was counted a single time. V usage is TRBV7-3 and J usage is TRBJ2-5; 7 bases fit TRBD2. V gave up 2 bases and J gave up 5 bases; unmatched junction bases: 8. The CDR3 length is 15 residues. Germline V CDR1 and CDR2: SGHTA, FQGTGA. In DNA form, the CDR3 reads TGTGCCAGCAGCTTAGGGGACTACCCCGGGGAGACCCAGTACTTC. Encoded protein: CASSLGDYPGETQYF.

The rearrangement links TRBV7-2 to TRBJ2-7; D tentatively fits TRBD1 or TRBD2 (5 bases each). There are 15 residues in the CDR3. The V end was cut by 6 bases, the J end by 12 bases, with 27 bases between. CDR1 and CDR2 from the germline V gene are SGHTA and FQGNSA. In nucleotides, the CDR3 is TGTGCCAGCAGTTCCGCCGAAAGAGGGGCCAGCAGTCGGTACTTC. Encoded protein: CASSSAERGASSRYF.

The chain joins TRBV27 to TRBJ2-4, with D possibly matching TRBD2 (5 bases). V gave up 6 bases and J gave up 3 bases, with 15 bases separating them. The CDR3 has 15 amino acids. Looked up from germline, CDR1 is MNHEY and CDR2 is SMNVEV (reference sequence). The CDR3 region has the DNA TGTGCCAGCAGGGTCCGGGGAACCCACAAAAACATTCAGTACTTC. Translated: CASRVRGTHKNIQYF.

The V call is TRBV2, the J call TRBJ1-2; 7 bases are shared with TRBD1. The CDR3 loop spans 14 amino acids. After removal of 4 bases from V and 8 bases from J, the junction contained 10 bases not matched to a gene. CDR1 and CDR2 (germline): SNHLY, FYNNEI. The CDR3 DNA sequence: TGTGCCAGCAGTGGGCAGGGGGACCCCGTAGGCTACACCTTC. This codes for CASSGQGDPVGYTF.

In this sample, this clone turned up a few times. The rearrangement links TRBV5-1 to TRBJ2-3; no firm D call. The CDR3 is made up of 11 amino acids. Trimming took off 4 bases at V and 6 bases at J, with 6 bases between the two ends. CDR1 and CDR2 (germline): SGHRS, YFSETQ. For the CDR3, the DNA is TGCGCCAGCAGCGGCAGGGATACGCAGTATTTT. Translated: CASSGRDTQYF.

There are a few counts of this clone. The rearrangement uses TRBV29-1 and TRBJ2-1; tentatively, D is TRBD2 (6 bases). The CDR3 has 9 amino acids. V lost 8 bases, J lost 10 bases, and 9 bases lay in between. CDR1 SQVTM and CDR2 ANQGSEA come from the germline V gene. The DNA of the CDR3 is TGCAGCTTGGGGGGAGAGCAGTTCTTC. Translating gives CSLGGEQFF.

This clone was observed a handful of times. This chain joins TRBV30 and TRBJ2-1; D gene uncertain. This CDR3 is 14 amino acids long. V lost 0 bases and J 7 bases, leaving 13 bases between the germline ends. From germline, CDR1 is GTSNPN and CDR2 SVGIG (reference sequence). The CDR3 bases are TGTGCCTGGAGTGTATTCGGAGCCGGGAATGAGCAGTTCTTC. Translation gives CAWSVFGAGNEQFF.

The V call is TRBV28, the J call TRBJ2-1; the D gene is possibly TRBD2 (5 bases). V was trimmed by 1 base and J by 3 bases, leaving 19 bases between them. Germline V CDR1 and CDR2: MDHEN, SYDVKM. This CDR3 is 18 amino acids long. The CDR3 DNA is TGTGCCAGCAGTTTATCCCGCCGGGTCCAGGAGGACTACAATGAGCAGTTCTTC. It specifies CASSLSRRVQEDYNEQFF.

The chain recombines TRBV9 with TRBJ2-3; TRBD2 aligns across 10 bases. Unmatched junction bases numbered 5, after V lost 0 bases and J lost 4 bases. Germline V gene sequence: CDR1 SGDLS, CDR2 YYNGEE. The CDR3 consists of 16 residues. The CDR3 is CASSVGLAGAADTQYF. CDR3 nucleotides: TGTGCCAGCAGCGTAGGGCTAGCGGGAGCCGCAGATACGCAGTATTTT.

The V call is TRBV27, the J call TRBJ1-5, with D uncertain. CDR1 is MNHEY and CDR2 is SMNVEV in the germline V gene (reference sequence). The CDR3 has 13 amino acids. Trimming removed 3 bases from V and 6 bases from J, with 9 bases in between. CDR3: CASSFRESQPQHF. DNA of the CDR3: TGTGCCAGCAGTTTTAGGGAATCTCAGCCCCAGCATTTT.

The chain joins TRBV4-3 to TRBJ2-2; D call uncertain. The CDR3 length is 13 residues. CDR1 LGHNA and CDR2 YSLEER come from the germline V gene. Trimming removed 0 bases from V and 10 bases from J, with 9 bases in between. CDR3 in DNA: TGCGCCAGCAGCCAAGATTCAGACCTGGAGCTGTTTTTT. Its translation: CASSQDSDLELFF.

The gene calls are TRBV13 and TRBJ2-5; 7 positions match TRBD1. The germline V gene has CDR1 PRHDT and CDR2 FYEKMQ (reference sequence). After removal of 5 bases from V and 2 bases from J, the junction contained 11 bases not matched to a gene. The CDR3 is 16 residues long. Written as DNA, the CDR3 is TGTGCCAGCAGCCCCACAGGGGCAGAAGGTCAAGAGACCCAGTACTTC. Translating gives CASSPTGAEGQETQYF.

A few counts support this clone. The chain joins TRBV29-1 to TRBJ2-7; 7 bases align to TRBD1. The V gene's germline CDR1 is SQVTM and CDR2 ANQGSEA. The CDR3 loop spans 14 amino acids. V lost 4 bases, J lost 3 bases, and 9 bases stayed unmatched. This chain's CDR3 is CSVVPSGTVYEQYF. CDR3 nucleotides: TGCAGCGTTGTGCCCTCCGGGACAGTCTACGAGCAGTACTTC.

This clone appeared a few times. The chain carries TRBV7-9 and TRBJ2-1, with D hard to call. The CDR3 contains 11 residues. Trimming removed 3 bases at V and 7 bases at J, with 4 bases between. Germline CDR1 is SEHNR and CDR2 is FQNEAQ (reference sequence). The CDR3 protein is CASSFQNEQFF. Here the CDR3 DNA reads TGTGCCAGCAGCTTCCAGAATGAGCAGTTCTTC.